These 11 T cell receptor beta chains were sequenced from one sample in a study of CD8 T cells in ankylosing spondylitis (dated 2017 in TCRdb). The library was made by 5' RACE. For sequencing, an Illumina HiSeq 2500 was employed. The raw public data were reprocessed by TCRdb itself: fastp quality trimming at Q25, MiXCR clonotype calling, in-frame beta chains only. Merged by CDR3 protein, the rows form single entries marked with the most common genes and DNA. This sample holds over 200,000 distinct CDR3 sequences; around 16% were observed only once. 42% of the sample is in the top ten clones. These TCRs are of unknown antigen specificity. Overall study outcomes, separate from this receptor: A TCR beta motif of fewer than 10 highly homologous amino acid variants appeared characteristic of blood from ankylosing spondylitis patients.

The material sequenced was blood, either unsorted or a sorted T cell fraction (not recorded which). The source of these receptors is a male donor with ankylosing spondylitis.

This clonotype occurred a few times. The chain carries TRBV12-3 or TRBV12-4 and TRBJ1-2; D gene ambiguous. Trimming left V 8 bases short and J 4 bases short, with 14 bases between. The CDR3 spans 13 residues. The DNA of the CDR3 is TGTGCCAGCGTCGTAGGGATAGGCTATGGCTACACCTTC. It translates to CASVVGIGYGYTF.

The CDR3 region has the DNA TGCAGCAACCGGGACAGCTCCTACGAGCAGTACTTC. It yields the protein CSNRDSSYEQYF. The V gene is TRBV20-1, the J gene TRBJ2-7; 7 positions match TRBD1. Per germline, CDR1 DFQATT and CDR2 SNEGSKA (reference sequence). The CDR3 covers 12 residues.

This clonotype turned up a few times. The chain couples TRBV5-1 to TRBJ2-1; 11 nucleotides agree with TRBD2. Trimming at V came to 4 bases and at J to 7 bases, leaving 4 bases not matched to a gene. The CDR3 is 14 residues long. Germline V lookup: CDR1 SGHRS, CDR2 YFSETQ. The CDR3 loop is CASSETSGDNEQFF. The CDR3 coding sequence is TGCGCCAGCAGCGAGACTAGCGGGGATAATGAGCAGTTCTTC. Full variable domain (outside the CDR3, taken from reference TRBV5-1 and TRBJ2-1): KAGVTQTPRYLIKTRGQQVTLSCSPISGHRSVSWYQQTPGQGLQFLFEYFSETQRNKGNFPGRFSGRQFSNSRSEMNVSTLELGDSALYLCASSETSGDNEQFFGPGTRLTVL.

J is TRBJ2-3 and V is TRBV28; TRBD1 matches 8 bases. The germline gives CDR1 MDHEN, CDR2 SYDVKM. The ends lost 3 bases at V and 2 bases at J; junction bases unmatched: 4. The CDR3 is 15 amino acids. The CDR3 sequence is CASSLGTGNTDTQYF. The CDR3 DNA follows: TGTGCCAGCAGTTTGGGGACAGGAAACACAGATACGCAGTATTTT.

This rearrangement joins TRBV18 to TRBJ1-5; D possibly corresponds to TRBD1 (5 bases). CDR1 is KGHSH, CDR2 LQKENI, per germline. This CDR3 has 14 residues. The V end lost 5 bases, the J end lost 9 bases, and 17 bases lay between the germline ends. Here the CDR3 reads CASSDDSYSPPQHF. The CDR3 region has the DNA TGTGCCAGCTCAGATGACAGCTATTCTCCGCCCCAGCATTTT.

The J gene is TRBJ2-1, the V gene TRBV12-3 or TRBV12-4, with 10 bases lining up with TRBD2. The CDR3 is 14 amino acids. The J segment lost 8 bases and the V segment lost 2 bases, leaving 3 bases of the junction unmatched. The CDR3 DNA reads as TGTGCCAGCAGTTTAACTAGCGGGAAGGATGAGCAGTTCTTC. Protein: CASSLTSGKDEQFF.

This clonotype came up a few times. CDR3 amino acids: CASSLGAGGIEPQHF. The CDR3 bases are TGTGCCAGCAGCTTAGGGGCAGGGGGCATCGAGCCCCAGCATTTT. The chain joins TRBV7-9 to TRBJ1-5, with 8 positions matching TRBD1. There are 15 residues in the CDR3. Germline V gives CDR1 SEHNR, CDR2 FQNEAQ (reference sequence). V lost 1 base and J lost 8; bases outside the gene matches: 7.

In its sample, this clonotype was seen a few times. Here the CDR3 reads CAIRGVRGTPYEQYF. DNA for the CDR3: TGTGCCATCAGGGGAGTGCGGGGGACCCCCTACGAGCAGTACTTC. This rearrangement joins TRBV10-3 to TRBJ2-7; 7 nucleotides agree with TRBD2. The CDR3 is 15 residues long. V shed 6 bases, J shed 2 bases, and the junction held 10 bases outside the gene matches. CDR1 ENHRY and CDR2 SYGVKD come from the germline V gene.

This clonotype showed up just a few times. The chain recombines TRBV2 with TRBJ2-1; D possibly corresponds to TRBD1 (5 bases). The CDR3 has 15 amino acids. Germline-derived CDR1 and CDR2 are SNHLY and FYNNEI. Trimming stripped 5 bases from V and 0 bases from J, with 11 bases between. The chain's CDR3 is CASSSGSRSYNEQFF. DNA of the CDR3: TGTGCCAGCAGTTCAGGGTCCCGCTCCTACAATGAGCAGTTCTTC.

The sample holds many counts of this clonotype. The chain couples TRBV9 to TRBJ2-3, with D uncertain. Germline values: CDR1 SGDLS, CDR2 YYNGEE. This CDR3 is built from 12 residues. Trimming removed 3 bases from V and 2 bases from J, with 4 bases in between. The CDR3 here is CASSANTDTQYF. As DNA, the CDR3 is TGTGCCAGCAGCGCCAACACAGATACGCAGTATTTT.

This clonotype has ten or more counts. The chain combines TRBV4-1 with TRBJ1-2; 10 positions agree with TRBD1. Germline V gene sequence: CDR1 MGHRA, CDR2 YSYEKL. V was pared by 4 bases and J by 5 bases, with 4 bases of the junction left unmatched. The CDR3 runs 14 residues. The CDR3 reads CASSPTGGGYGYTF. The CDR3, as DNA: TGCGCCAGCAGCCCGACAGGGGGCGGTTATGGCTACACCTTC.